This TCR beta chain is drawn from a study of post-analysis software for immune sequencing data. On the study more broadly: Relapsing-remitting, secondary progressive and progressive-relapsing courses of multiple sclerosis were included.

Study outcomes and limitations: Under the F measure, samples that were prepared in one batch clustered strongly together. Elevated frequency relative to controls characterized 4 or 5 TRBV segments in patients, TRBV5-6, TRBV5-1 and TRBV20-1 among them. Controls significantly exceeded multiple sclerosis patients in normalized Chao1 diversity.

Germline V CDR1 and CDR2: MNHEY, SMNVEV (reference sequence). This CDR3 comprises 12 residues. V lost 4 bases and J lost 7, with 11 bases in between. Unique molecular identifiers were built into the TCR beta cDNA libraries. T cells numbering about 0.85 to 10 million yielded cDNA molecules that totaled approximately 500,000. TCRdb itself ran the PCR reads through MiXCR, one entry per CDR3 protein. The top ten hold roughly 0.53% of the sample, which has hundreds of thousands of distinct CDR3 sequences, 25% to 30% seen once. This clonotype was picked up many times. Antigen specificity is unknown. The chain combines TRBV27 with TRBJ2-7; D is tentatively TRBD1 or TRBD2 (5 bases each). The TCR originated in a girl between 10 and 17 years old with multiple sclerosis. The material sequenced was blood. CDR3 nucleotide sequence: TGTGCCAGCAGTTGGGGCCGAGGGGAGCAGTACTTC. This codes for CASSWGRGEQYF.